Listed below are T cell receptor beta chains from one sample, sequenced in a study of PD-1 blockade in classical Hodgkin lymphoma. Profiling relied on immunoSEQ multiplex PCR, and the TCRdb table lists in-frame clones only, not all of them. Among tens of thousands of clones listed, 65% to 85% were seen once. This sample comprised peripheral blood mononuclear cells (PBMCs), obtained at baseline. These receptors all come from a human donor with classical Hodgkin lymphoma. CDR3s include the opening cysteine and the closing phenylalanine or tryptophan. The order of the fields is CDR3 length, V gene, J gene, CDR3 protein.

>12|TRBV5-6|TRBJ2-1
CASSLVTDEQFF
>15|TRBV5-1|TRBJ1-2
CASNPEGSSNYGYTF
>18|TRBV5-1|TRBJ1-1
CASSILYSGGLTNTEAFF
>16|TRBV11-3|TRBJ2-1
CASSPDPMSSYNEQFF
>13|TRBV27|TRBJ1-1
CASSLTGNTEAFF
>16|TRBV5-1|TRBJ1-1
CASSLADGGTRTEAFF
>13|TRBV6-6|TRBJ2-1
CASTEGSYNEQFF
>17|TRBV19|TRBJ2-3
CASIRSGDSASTDTQYF
>14|TRBV7-2|TRBJ2-7
CASSPMTGPYEQYF
>15|TRBV7-8|TRBJ2-7
CASSLFGGGGYEQYF
>15|TRBV11-3|TRBJ1-2
CASSLRPGINYGYTF
>16|TRBV5-6|TRBJ2-1
CASSLLLAGEYNEQFF
>11|TRBV6-5|TRBJ2-1
CASSWAGEQFF
>15|TRBV5-1|TRBJ2-7
CASSFSAGGPLEQYF
>17|TRBV7-2|TRBJ1-1
CASSSIPGRPSDTEAFF
>17|TRBV5-1|TRBJ2-3
CASSYGLARTLPDTQYF
>13|TRBV9|TRBJ2-5
CASSVVPWETQYF
>16|TRBV5-1|TRBJ2-7
CASSLEVAGGLYEQYF
>15|TRBV7-8|TRBJ2-5
CASSFRSGIEETQYF
>19|TRBV5-1|TRBJ1-5
CASSLGTGLRRVGNQPQHF
>14|TRBV6-1|TRBJ1-5
CASSVLLSNQPQHF
>12|TRBV13|TRBJ2-4
CASSTPSGIQYF
>13|TRBV6-5|TRBJ2-3
CASSSGVTDTQYF
>15|TRBV5-6|TRBJ1-6
CASSIRTGRNSPLHF
>14|TRBV7-9|TRBJ2-7
CASSSGTGGYEQYF
>14|TRBV15|TRBJ1-1
CATGPREGATEAFF
>11|TRBV18|TRBJ2-6
CASSSPNVLTF
>14|TRBV19|TRBJ2-7
CASSTGWFAYEQYF
>13|TRBV11-2|TRBJ2-3
CASSRDGTDTQYF